These 30 T cell receptor beta chains were sequenced from one sample in a study of shared clonotypes between healthy human individuals. Profiled with immunoSEQ multiplex PCR; TCRdb holds only in-frame clones, not every one. The table shows about 2.4 million clones, with 85% to 95% occurring only once. The sequenced sample consisted of naive CD4+ T cells sorted from blood. Subset given: CD45RA+ positively selected. The receptors shown here come from a man between 18 and 29 years old in good health.

The CDR3 here is CASSPGTGGYEQYF. Here the CDR3 DNA reads TGTGCCAGCAGCCCCGGGACAGGGGGCTACGAGCAGTACTTC. The gene calls are TRBV2 and TRBJ2-7; 11 bases agree with TRBD1. This CDR3 has 14 residues. Germline CDR1 is SNHLY and CDR2 is FYNNEI. V lost 6 bases to trimming and J lost 3 bases; unmatched junction nucleotides: 4.

This clone was detected only a few times. The V and J genes are TRBV10-1 and TRBJ2-7; D is unresolved. The V and J ends lost 4 bases and 6 bases respectively, with 16 bases between them. The CDR3 length is 14 residues. Germline CDR1 reads WNHNN; CDR2 reads SYGVQD (reference sequence). CDR3 in amino acids: CASSVSFPTGEQYF. The CDR3 DNA sequence: TGCGCCAGCAGTGTGAGCTTCCCGACGGGCGAGCAGTACTTC.

This chain links TRBV30 with TRBJ2-7; TRBD2 aligns across 15 bases. The CDR3 totals 18 residues. Germline trimming cut 2 bases from V and 3 bases from J; bases unmatched to any gene: 11. Germline loops: CDR1 GTSNPN, CDR2 SVGIG (reference sequence). CDR3 in DNA: TGTGCCTGGAGTACCCAGCGTCGGACTAGCGGGAGGGACTACGAGCAGTACTTC. Amino acids: CAWSTQRRTSGRDYEQYF.

The chain combines TRBV27 with TRBJ2-7; D ambiguous. This CDR3 contains 16 residues. Germline CDR1 is MNHEY and CDR2 is SMNVEV (reference sequence). V was trimmed by 7 bases and J by 1 base, leaving 20 bases between them. The CDR3 here is CASTKSPGFRSYEQYF. In nucleotides, the CDR3 is TGTGCCAGCACAAAATCCCCCGGATTCCGATCCTACGAGCAGTACTTC.

The gene calls are TRBV4-2 and TRBJ1-4, with 8 bases aligning to TRBD1. Germline CDR1 reads LGHNA; CDR2 reads YNFKEQ. The CDR3 is 16 amino acids. Unmatched junction bases numbered 8, after V lost 0 bases and J lost 8 bases. CDR3 residues: CASSQDKAGGFEKLFF. The CDR3, as DNA: TGTGCCAGCAGCCAAGATAAGGCAGGGGGCTTCGAAAAACTGTTTTTT.

The CDR3 loop is CASRPTGQEYQPQHF. The DNA of the CDR3 is TGTGCCAGCAGGCCAACGGGACAGGAATATCAGCCCCAGCATTTT. V gene TRBV2 combines with J gene TRBJ1-5; 8 nucleotides match TRBD1. Trimming removed 6 bases from V and 5 bases from J; junction bases left unmatched: 9. In germline, CDR1 is SNHLY, CDR2 FYNNEI. The CDR3 covers 15 residues. Variable domain in full (rest from reference TRBV2 and TRBJ1-5): EPEVTQTPSHQVTQMGQEVILRCVPISNHLYFYWYRQILGQKVEFLVSFYNNEISEKSEIFDDQFSVERPDGSNFTLKIRSTKLEDSAMYFCASRPTGQEYQPQHFGDGTRLSIL.

This sequence joins TRBV5-4 and TRBJ1-2; 7 nucleotides line up with TRBD1. Germline V gene sequence: CDR1 SGHNT, CDR2 YYREEE (reference sequence). The V segment lost 3 bases and the J segment 0 bases; nucleotides outside the gene matches: 2. The CDR3 loop spans 14 amino acids. The CDR3 coding sequence is TGTGCCAGCAGCTGGGACAGCCCTAACTATGGCTACACCTTC. Translating gives CASSWDSPNYGYTF.

The chain combines TRBV7-3 with TRBJ1-1; D remains ambiguous. Germline lookup yields CDR1 SGHTA and CDR2 FQGTGA. V was shortened by 0 bases and J by 0 bases, with 8 bases between the two germline ends. This CDR3 contains 15 residues. The chain's CDR3 is CASSLTPGMNTEAFF. The DNA of the CDR3 is TGTGCCAGCAGCTTAACGCCGGGCATGAACACTGAAGCTTTCTTT. Variable domain in full (rest from reference TRBV7-3 and TRBJ1-1): GAGVSQTPSNKVTEKGKYVELRCDPISGHTALYWYRQSLGQGPEFLIYFQGTGAADDSGLPNDRFFAVRPEGSVSTLKIQRTERGDSAVYLCASSLTPGMNTEAFFGQGTRLTVV.

In DNA form, the CDR3 reads TGTGCCTGGAGAGACAAGGGGGGCGGTCAGCCCCAGCATTTT. This sequence encodes CAWRDKGGGQPQHF. The V gene is TRBV30, the J gene TRBJ1-5; D possibly corresponds to TRBD1 (6 bases). The CDR3 contains 14 residues. V was shortened by 3 bases and J by 6 bases, with 15 bases between the two germline ends. From germline, CDR1 is GTSNPN and CDR2 SVGIG (reference sequence). The whole variable domain, remainder taken from reference TRBV30 and TRBJ1-5, is SQTIHQWPATLVQPVGSPLSLECTVEGTSNPNLYWYRQAAGRGLQLLFYSVGIGQISSEVPQNLSASRPQDRQFILSSKKLLLSDSGFYLCAWRDKGGGQPQHFGDGTRLSIL.

V and J are TRBV6-1 and TRBJ2-6; no reliable D call. The V and J ends lost 2 bases and 0 bases respectively, with 11 bases between them. This CDR3 comprises 17 residues. The V gene's germline CDR1 is MNHNS and CDR2 SASEGT. This CDR3 is CASSEIFSSSGANVLTF. The CDR3 coding sequence is TGTGCCAGCAGTGAAATTTTCAGTTCCTCTGGGGCCAACGTCCTGACTTTC.

V gene TRBV9 combines with J gene TRBJ2-3; 11 nucleotides line up with TRBD2. J lost 4 bases, V lost 8 bases, and 6 bases had no gene match. Germline V gene lookup returns CDR1 SGDLS and CDR2 YYNGEE. The CDR3 totals 14 residues. As DNA, the CDR3 is TGTGCCAGTGCTAGCGGGGGGTTTTCAGATACGCAGTATTTT. This translates into CASASGGFSDTQYF. Together with reference TRBV9 and TRBJ2-3, the CDR3 gives the full variable domain: DSGVTQTPKHLITATGQRVTLRCSPRSGDLSVYWYQQSLDQGLQFLIQYYNGEERAKGNILERFSAQQFPDLHSELNLSSLELGDSALYFCASASGGFSDTQYFGPGTRLTVL.

The chain has TRBV7-8 and TRBJ2-7, with D unclear. Germline loops: CDR1 SGHVS, CDR2 FQNEAQ. The CDR3 has 14 amino acids. Trimming pared 3 bases from V and 0 bases from J, leaving 9 bases between. The CDR3 sequence is CASSLVTGSYEQYF. CDR3 coding DNA: TGTGCCAGCAGCTTGGTGACTGGCTCCTACGAGCAGTACTTC.

The CDR3 loop is CAWEIAKNIQYF. The CDR3 DNA reads TGTGCCTGGGAAATAGCCAAAAACATTCAGTACTTC. This chain joins TRBV30 and TRBJ2-4; no definite D call. The V gene's germline CDR1 is GTSNPN and CDR2 SVGIG (reference sequence). V gave up 5 bases and J gave up 0 bases, with 5 bases separating them. The CDR3 contains 12 residues. The entire variable domain, with the rest obtained from reference TRBV30 and TRBJ2-4, is as follows: SQTIHQWPATLVQPVGSPLSLECTVEGTSNPNLYWYRQAAGRGLQLLFYSVGIGQISSEVPQNLSASRPQDRQFILSSKKLLLSDSGFYLCAWEIAKNIQYFGAGTRLSVL.

V usage is TRBV4-3 and J usage is TRBJ2-7; D is possibly TRBD1 (6 bases). The CDR3 has 17 residues. V was trimmed by 2 bases and J by 3 bases, leaving 20 bases between them. Germline V gene sequence: CDR1 LGHNA, CDR2 YSLEER. In DNA, the CDR3 is TGCGCCAGCAGCCAACCGGGACAAACGACCTCTTACTACGAGCAGTACTTC. It translates to CASSQPGQTTSYYEQYF.

Points on this clone: Other nucleotide sequences in the sample specify the same CDR3. The chain carries TRBV5-1 and TRBJ2-5; D is unresolved. This CDR3 has 14 residues. CDR1 and CDR2 from the germline V gene are SGHRS and YFSETQ. V dropped 0 bases and J dropped 1 base, with 7 bases sitting between them. The CDR3 DNA is TGCGCCAGCAGCTTGGAGGCAGGCCAAGAGACCCAGTACTTC. Its protein product is CASSLEAGQETQYF.

The J gene is TRBJ1-1, the V gene TRBV6-1; D not certain. Germline V gene lookup returns CDR1 MNHNS and CDR2 SASEGT. Trimming shortened V by 6 bases and J by 7 bases, and 18 bases separated the two germline ends. The CDR3 totals 14 residues. CDR3 DNA: TGTGCCAGCAGCCTAGAGGACGGATTTCGTGAAGCTTTCTTT. Amino acids: CASSLEDGFREAFF.

The chain is built from TRBV6-5 and TRBJ1-5, with D possibly being TRBD1 (5 bases). The CDR3 runs to 13 residues. Trimming left V 10 bases short and J 2 bases short, with 12 bases between. The germline V gene has CDR1 MNHEY and CDR2 SVGAGI. CDR3 loop: CAMSPTGNQPQHF. CDR3 sequence (DNA): TGTGCCATGTCCCCGACAGGCAATCAGCCCCAGCATTTT.

The V gene is TRBV5-1, the J gene TRBJ2-1, with a tentative D call TRBD1 (5 bases). From germline, CDR1 is SGHRS and CDR2 YFSETQ. The CDR3 has 14 residues. The V and J ends lost 4 bases and 0 bases respectively, with 8 bases between them. CDR3 DNA sequence: TGCGCCAGCAGCGCCGACAGCTCCTACAATGAGCAGTTCTTC. It encodes CASSADSSYNEQFF.

The chain joins TRBV2 to TRBJ2-7; 8 bases are a match to TRBD1. Germline assignment: CDR1 SNHLY and CDR2 FYNNEI. The CDR3 sequence is 14 residues long. With V trimmed by 4 bases and J by 7 bases, 9 bases remained unmatched. The CDR3 sequence: CASSAQGAIGEQYF. CDR3 DNA sequence: TGTGCCAGCAGTGCCCAGGGGGCGATAGGAGAGCAGTACTTC. Variable domain in full (rest from reference TRBV2 and TRBJ2-7): EPEVTQTPSHQVTQMGQEVILRCVPISNHLYFYWYRQILGQKVEFLVSFYNNEISEKSEIFDDQFSVERPDGSNFTLKIRSTKLEDSAMYFCASSAQGAIGEQYFGPGTRLTVT.

In DNA, the CDR3 is TGTGCCAGCACCGAACAGGGACTAAGCACAGATACGCAGTATTTT. As protein: CASTEQGLSTDTQYF. The chain is built from TRBV6-5 and TRBJ2-3, with a possible D match to TRBD2 (7 bases). CDR3 length: 15 amino acids. V lost 7 bases and J lost 0, with 14 bases in between. Germline CDR1 and CDR2: MNHEY and SVGAGI.

The V and J genes are TRBV30 and TRBJ1-2; TRBD1 might be the D (6 bases). Trimming left V 2 bases short and J 4 bases short, with 23 bases between. The germline V gene encodes CDR1 GTSNPN and CDR2 SVGIG (reference sequence). The CDR3 contains 17 residues. CDR3 bases: TGTGCCTGGAGTTTACGAGTGCACAACAGGGTCAGCTATGGCTACACCTTC. The encoded protein is CAWSLRVHNRVSYGYTF.

The chain has TRBV27 and TRBJ1-1; D gene ambiguous. V dropped 5 bases and J dropped 0 bases, with 7 bases sitting between them. The CDR3 has 13 amino acids. The germline V gene encodes CDR1 MNHEY and CDR2 SMNVEV (reference sequence). CDR3 nucleotides: TGTGCCAGCAGTACGACCTTGAACACTGAAGCTTTCTTT. This translates into CASSTTLNTEAFF.

The chain links TRBV15 to TRBJ1-2; 7 positions agree with TRBD1. The germline V gene encodes CDR1 LNHNV and CDR2 YYDKDF (reference sequence). With 3 bases clipped from V and 2 bases from J, the junction kept 6 bases outside the gene matches. CDR3 size: 15 residues. CDR3 loop: CATSRTMTGNYGYTF. CDR3 in DNA: TGTGCCACCAGCAGGACCATGACAGGGAACTATGGCTACACCTTC.

The V call is TRBV5-1, the J call TRBJ2-1; possible D gene TRBD2, 6 bases. Trimming stripped 4 bases from V and 5 bases from J, with 16 bases between. Germline V CDR1 and CDR2: SGHRS, YFSETQ. This CDR3 has 15 amino acids. The CDR3 sequence is CASSPRGAGNNEQFF. The CDR3 bases are TGCGCCAGCAGCCCGCGGGGCGCTGGGAACAATGAGCAGTTCTTC. The full variable domain, rest sourced from reference TRBV5-1 and TRBJ2-1, is KAGVTQTPRYLIKTRGQQVTLSCSPISGHRSVSWYQQTPGQGLQFLFEYFSETQRNKGNFPGRFSGRQFSNSRSEMNVSTLELGDSALYLCASSPRGAGNNEQFFGPGTRLTVL.

The chain uses TRBV4-1 and TRBJ2-5, with D possibly matching TRBD1 (6 bases). V lost 1 base, J lost 5 bases, and 17 bases lay in between. The germline CDR1 and CDR2 sequences are MGHRA and YSYEKL. This CDR3 is 16 amino acids long. DNA for the CDR3: TGCGCCAGCAGCCAAGGCCAGGGGCTCAGCCCCGAGACCCAGTACTTC. It yields the protein CASSQGQGLSPETQYF.

The chain recombines TRBV10-2 with TRBJ2-7; 7 bases are shared with TRBD2. Unmatched junction bases numbered 8, after V lost 6 bases and J lost 3 bases. The CDR3 loop spans 14 amino acids. Germline CDR1 is WSHSY and CDR2 is SAAADI. The CDR3 loop is CASSFDPGGYEQYF. In DNA, the CDR3 is TGCGCCAGCAGCTTCGACCCGGGGGGCTACGAGCAGTACTTC.

This chain joins TRBV6-4 and TRBJ2-1, with 12 bases identical to TRBD2. CDR3 size: 19 residues. V lost 5 bases and J lost 2; bases outside the gene matches: 13. The germline V gene has CDR1 MRHNA and CDR2 SNTAGT. The CDR3 DNA reads as TGTGCCAGCAGTCCTAGAAATCGGACTAGCGGGGACGCCTACAATGAGCAGTTCTTC. Translating it yields CASSPRNRTSGDAYNEQFF.

Turning to this clone: This sample includes further DNA sequences coding for the same CDR3. V gene TRBV9 combines with J gene TRBJ2-3; D not resolved. CDR3 length equals 14 residues. The germline V gene encodes CDR1 SGDLS and CDR2 YYNGEE. With 0 bases removed from V and 2 bases from J, the gap between germline ends came to 7 bases. DNA for the CDR3: TGTGCCAGCAGCGTAGGCGGCAACACAGATACGCAGTATTTT. It yields the protein CASSVGGNTDTQYF.

The chain couples TRBV6-5 to TRBJ1-2, with D possibly being TRBD1 (6 bases). V was trimmed by 6 bases and J by 4 bases, leaving 12 bases between them. Germline V gene sequence: CDR1 MNHEY, CDR2 SVGAGI. The CDR3 contains 13 residues. The CDR3 DNA is TGTGCCAGCAGGGGGGACACCGGCTATGGCTACACCTTC. Residues: CASRGDTGYGYTF.

The rearrangement links TRBV9 to TRBJ2-5; 9 bases align to TRBD1. This CDR3 region has 17 residues. In germline, CDR1 is SGDLS, CDR2 YYNGEE. Losses at the gene ends were 0 bases for V and 5 bases for J; bases not matched to a gene: 11. For the CDR3, the DNA is TGTGCCAGCAGCGTAGTTCCCGTTACAGGGGGCTGGGAGACCCAGTACTTC. It codes for CASSVVPVTGGWETQYF.